The clone carrying this T cell receptor beta chain came up many times. The read is 3 residues too short to cover the CDR3 end, so that end is filled in from the germline J gene. Germline V gene data show CDR1 as SGHRS and CDR2 as YFSETQ. This CDR3 has 15 amino acids. V lost 4 bases, J lost 0 bases, and 7 bases stayed unmatched. These data belong to a study of T cell clonality in common variable immunodeficiency. Only in-frame clones appear in the TCRdb table, and some are missing; sequencing was by immunoSEQ multiplex PCR. The sample shows about 60,000 clones, none of them appearing just once. The chain combines TRBV5-1 with TRBJ2-7; 7 nucleotides line up with TRBD1. The source is a person aged 18 to 75 in good health. Sequenced input: peripheral blood mononuclear cells. The CDR3 bases that were read are TGCGCCAGCAGCGACGGGACAGCGAACTCCTACGAG. Translation gives CASSDGTANSYE. The full CDR3 sequence reads CASSDGTANSYEQYF. The whole variable domain, remainder taken from reference TRBV5-1 and TRBJ2-7, is KAGVTQTPRYLIKTRGQQVTLSCSPISGHRSVSWYQQTPGQGLQFLFEYFSETQRNKGNFPGRFSGRQFSNSRSEMNVSTLELGDSALYLCASSDGTANSYEQYFGPGTRLTVT.